This T cell receptor beta chain comes out of a study of blood T cells in healthy people across ages. Study-level results: Estimates drawn from one million T cells were deemed to understate diversity. Older individuals had lower TCR beta diversity per million T cells (the decline was roughly linear).

Points on this clonotype: The antigen remains undetermined.

The length of the CDR3 is 15 residues. Germline V gene lookup returns CDR1 SGDLS and CDR2 YYNGEE. Trimming removed 2 bases at V and 4 bases at J, with 14 bases between. Each donor was a healthy Caucasian individual from Russia, aged about 6 to 95. A J-beta primer mix and a sample-barcoded 5' primer were used in a second PCR of about 7 to 12 cycles. TCRdb analysed the 5' RACE reads with MiXCR anew, one entry per CDR3 protein. The sample records about 810,000 distinct CDR3 sequences, around 36% being singletons. Sequencing input: blood. The receptor was isolated from a man aged 18 to 29 in good health. The chain couples TRBV9 to TRBJ2-3; D not resolved. The CDR3 DNA sequence: TGTGCCAGCAGCGTCGAAAGGGCCGGCGCAGATACGCAGTATTTT. It is translated as CASSVERAGADTQYF. The full variable domain, its missing parts supplied by reference TRBV9 and TRBJ2-3, is DSGVTQTPKHLITATGQRVTLRCSPRSGDLSVYWYQQSLDQGLQFLIQYYNGEERAKGNILERFSAQQFPDLHSELNLSSLELGDSALYFCASSVERAGADTQYFGPGTRLTVL.